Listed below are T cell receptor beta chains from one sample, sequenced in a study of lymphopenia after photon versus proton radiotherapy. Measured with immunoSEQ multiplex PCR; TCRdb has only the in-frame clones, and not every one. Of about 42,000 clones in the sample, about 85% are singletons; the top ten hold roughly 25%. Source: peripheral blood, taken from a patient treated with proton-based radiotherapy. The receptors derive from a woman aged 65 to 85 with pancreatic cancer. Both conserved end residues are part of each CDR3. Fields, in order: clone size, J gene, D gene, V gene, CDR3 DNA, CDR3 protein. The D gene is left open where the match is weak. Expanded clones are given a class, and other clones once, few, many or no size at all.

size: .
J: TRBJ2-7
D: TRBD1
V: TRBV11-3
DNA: TGTGCCAGCAGCTCCCTAATCCGGGACAGGGGAGAGTGGGACTACGAGCAGTACTTC
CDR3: CASSSLIRDRGEWDYEQYF

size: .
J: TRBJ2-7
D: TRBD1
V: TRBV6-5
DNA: TGTGCCAGCAGTTACAAGCAGGGGGCCTACTACGAGCAGTACTTC
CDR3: CASSYKQGAYYEQYF

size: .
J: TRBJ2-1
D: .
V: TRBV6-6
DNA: TGTGCCAGCAGTGCCGGGGTCAGCAATGAGCAGTTCTTC
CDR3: CASSAGVSNEQFF

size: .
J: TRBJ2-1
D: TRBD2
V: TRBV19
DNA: TGTGCCACAGAGAGCGGGAGGGTCAATGAGCAGTTCTTC
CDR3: CATESGRVNEQFF

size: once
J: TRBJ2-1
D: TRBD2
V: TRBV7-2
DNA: TGTGCCAGCAGCCAGGGAATAGCGGGCAATGAGCAGTTCTTC
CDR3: CASSQGIAGNEQFF

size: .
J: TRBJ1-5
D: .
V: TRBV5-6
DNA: TGTGCCAGCAGCTCGTCCGAGGGACGGATTAATCAGCCCCAGCATTTT
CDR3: CASSSSEGRINQPQHF

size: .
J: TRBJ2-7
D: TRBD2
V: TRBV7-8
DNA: TGTGCCAGCAGCAAATGGGCTAGCGGGACCTACGAGCAGTACTTC
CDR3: CASSKWASGTYEQYF

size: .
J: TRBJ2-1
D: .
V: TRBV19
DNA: TGTGCCAGTAACGGCTTGAATGAGCAGTTCTTC
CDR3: CASNGLNEQFF

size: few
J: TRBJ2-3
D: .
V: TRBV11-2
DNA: TGTGCCAGCAGCTTCACGCGGGACACAGATACGCAGTATTTT
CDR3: CASSFTRDTDTQYF

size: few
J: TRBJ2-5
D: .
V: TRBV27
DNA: TGTGCCAGCAGATTCCTCGCAGGGGAAGAGACCCAGTACTTC
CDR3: CASRFLAGEETQYF

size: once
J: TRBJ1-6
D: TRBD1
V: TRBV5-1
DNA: TGCGCCAGCAGCTTAGGACAGGGGAATTCACCCCTCCACTTT
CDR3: CASSLGQGNSPLHF

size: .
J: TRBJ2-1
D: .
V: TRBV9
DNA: TGTGCCAGCAGCCCTAGAGGGAACAATGAGCAGTTCTTC
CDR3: CASSPRGNNEQFF

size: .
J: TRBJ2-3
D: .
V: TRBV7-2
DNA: TGTGCCAGCAGCTTAGTAGTCTCAGATACGCAGTATTTT
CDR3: CASSLVVSDTQYF

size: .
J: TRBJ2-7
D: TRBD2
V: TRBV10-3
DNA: TGTGCCATCAGTACCGGGACTAGCACCTACGAGCAGTACTTC
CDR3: CAISTGTSTYEQYF

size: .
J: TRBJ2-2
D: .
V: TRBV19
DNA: TGTGCCAGTAGTATAGAGGGATACACCGGGGAGCTGTTTTTT
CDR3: CASSIEGYTGELFF

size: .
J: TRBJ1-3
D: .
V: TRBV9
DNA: TGTGCCAGCAGCGTAGCTGACTCTGGAAACACCATATATTTT
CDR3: CASSVADSGNTIYF

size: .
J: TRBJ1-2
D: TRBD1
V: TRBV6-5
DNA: TGTGCCAGCAGTTACGACAGGGAGAAAGGCTACACCTTC
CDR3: CASSYDREKGYTF

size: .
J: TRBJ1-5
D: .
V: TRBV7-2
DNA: TGTGCCAGCAGCTTAATCCCAAATCAGCCCCAGCATTTT
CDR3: CASSLIPNQPQHF

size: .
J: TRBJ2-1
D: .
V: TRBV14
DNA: TGTGCCAGCAGCCACCTTCTTGGGTCAAGGGAAAGTGAGCAGTTCTTC
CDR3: CASSHLLGSRESEQFF

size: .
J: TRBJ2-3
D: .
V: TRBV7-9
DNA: TGTGCCACCCAGACAGTAGAATTCACAGATACGCAGTATTTT
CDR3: CATQTVEFTDTQYF

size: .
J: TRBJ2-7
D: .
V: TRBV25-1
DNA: TGTGCCAGCAGTAAAACGGGAGATTCGGACGAGCAGTACTTC
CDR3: CASSKTGDSDEQYF

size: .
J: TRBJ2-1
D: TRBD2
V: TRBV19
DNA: TGTGCCAGTAGTATTGGTGGGGGGGAGAATGAGCAGTTCTTC
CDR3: CASSIGGGENEQFF

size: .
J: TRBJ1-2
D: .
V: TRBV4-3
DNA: TGCGCCAGCAGCCAAGATCCCATCTATGGCTACACCTTC
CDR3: CASSQDPIYGYTF

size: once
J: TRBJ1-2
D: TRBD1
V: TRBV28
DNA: TGTGCCAGCAGTCAGACAGGGTGGGGCTACACCTTC
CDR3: CASSQTGWGYTF

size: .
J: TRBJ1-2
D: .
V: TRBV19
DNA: TGTGCCAGTAGTAAAGGATCAGATTTATCCGGCTACACCTTC
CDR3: CASSKGSDLSGYTF

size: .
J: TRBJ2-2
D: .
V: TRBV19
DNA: TGTGCCAGTAGACAGGGGAGGGAGGAGCTGTTTTTT
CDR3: CASRQGREELFF

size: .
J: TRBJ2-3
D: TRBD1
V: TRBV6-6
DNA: TGTGCCAGCAGAAATCCAACAGGGGCAGATACGCAGTATTTT
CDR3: CASRNPTGADTQYF

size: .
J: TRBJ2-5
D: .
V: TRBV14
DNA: TGTGCCAGCAGCCAAATATGGGGAGAGACCCAGTACTTC
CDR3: CASSQIWGETQYF

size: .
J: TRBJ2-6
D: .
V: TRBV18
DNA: TGTGCCAGCTCACCTCAGTCGTCTGTCTCTGGGGCCAACGTCCTGACTTTC
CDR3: CASSPQSSVSGANVLTF

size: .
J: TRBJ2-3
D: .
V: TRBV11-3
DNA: TGTGCCAGCAGCCCGACTGGAGGGATGTCAGATACGCAGTATTTT
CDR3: CASSPTGGMSDTQYF

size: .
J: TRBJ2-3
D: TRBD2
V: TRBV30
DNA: TGTGCCTGGAGTGATCCACCCACTAGCGTACGCACAGATACGCAGTATTTT
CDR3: CAWSDPPTSVRTDTQYF

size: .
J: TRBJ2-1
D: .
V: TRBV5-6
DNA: TGTGCCAGCAGCTTGAGGAGCTTGGTTGCGGGCTACAATGAGCAGTTCTTC
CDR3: CASSLRSLVAGYNEQFF

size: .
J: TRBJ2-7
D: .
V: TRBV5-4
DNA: TGTGCCAGCGCCGGGCCATTCTCCGCCGAGCAGTACTTC
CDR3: CASAGPFSAEQYF

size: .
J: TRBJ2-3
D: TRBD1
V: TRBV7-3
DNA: TGTGCCAGCAGCTTGGGGACAGGGAGTGCTGCGCAGTATTTT
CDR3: CASSLGTGSAAQYF

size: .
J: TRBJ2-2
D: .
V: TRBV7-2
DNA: TGTGCCAGCAGCCCCCCGCGGGTACTCGCGGGGACCGGGGAGCTGTTTTTT
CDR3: CASSPPRVLAGTGELFF

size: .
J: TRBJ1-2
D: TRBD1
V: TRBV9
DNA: TGTGCCAGCAGCGTTGAAGGACAGGTTGGACAGGATGGCTACACCTTC
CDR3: CASSVEGQVGQDGYTF

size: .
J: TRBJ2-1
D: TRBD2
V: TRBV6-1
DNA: TGTGCCAGCAGAGAAGTGCGGAGGAACAGAACTCGACTAGCGGGAGGAACCTACAATGAGCAGTTCTTC
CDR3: CASREVRRNRTRLAGGTYNEQFF

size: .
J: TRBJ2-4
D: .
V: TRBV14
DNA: TGTGCCAGCAGCCCTACAGGGACACTAGCCAAAAACATTCAGTACTTC
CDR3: CASSPTGTLAKNIQYF

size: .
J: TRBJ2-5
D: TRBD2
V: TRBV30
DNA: TGTGCCTGGAGACCGGGACTAGCGGGAGGGCCGGAGACCCAGTACTTC
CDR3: CAWRPGLAGGPETQYF

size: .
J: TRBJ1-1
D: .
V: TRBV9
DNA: TGTGCCAGCAGCGTAGGAGGTCACCAGGTGACCGGGAACACTGAAGCTTTCTTT
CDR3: CASSVGGHQVTGNTEAFF

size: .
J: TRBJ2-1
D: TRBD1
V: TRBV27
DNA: TGTGCCAGCAGTGCCGGGACAGGGAACAATGAGCAGTTCTTC
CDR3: CASSAGTGNNEQFF

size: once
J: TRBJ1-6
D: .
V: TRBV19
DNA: TGTGCCAGTAGTGCAATTCTGAATTCACCCCTCCACTTT
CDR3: CASSAILNSPLHF

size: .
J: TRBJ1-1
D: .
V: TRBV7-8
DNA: TGTGCCAGCAGCTCTGCCCTATGGAACACTGAAGCTTTCTTT
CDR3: CASSSALWNTEAFF

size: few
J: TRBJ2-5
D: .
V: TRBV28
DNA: TGTGCCAGCAGTTTCGACAGGGGAGGGTACCAAGAGACCCAGTACTTC
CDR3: CASSFDRGGYQETQYF

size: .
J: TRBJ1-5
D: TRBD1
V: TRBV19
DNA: TGTGCCAGTAGCCAAGCCGGGACAGGGGCCCTCAATCAGCCCCAGCATTTT
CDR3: CASSQAGTGALNQPQHF

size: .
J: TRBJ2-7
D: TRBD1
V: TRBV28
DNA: TGTGCCAGCAGTTTACGGCAGGGGGTCGCCTACGAGCAGTACTTC
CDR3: CASSLRQGVAYEQYF

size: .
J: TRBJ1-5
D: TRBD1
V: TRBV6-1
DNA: TGTGCCAGCAGAACTGGGACAGGGGATCAGCCCCAGCATTTT
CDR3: CASRTGTGDQPQHF

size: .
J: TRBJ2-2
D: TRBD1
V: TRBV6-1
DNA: TGTGCCAGCAACAGGGGCGCGAACACCGGGGAGCTGTTTTTT
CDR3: CASNRGANTGELFF

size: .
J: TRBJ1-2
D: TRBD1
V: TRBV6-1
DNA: TGTGCCAGCAAGCCGGGACAGACTTCTAACTATGGCTACACCTTC
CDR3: CASKPGQTSNYGYTF

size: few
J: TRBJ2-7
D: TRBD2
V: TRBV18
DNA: TGTGCCAGCTCACTAACCGGGACTAGCCAGGTCGAGCAGTACTTC
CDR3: CASSLTGTSQVEQYF

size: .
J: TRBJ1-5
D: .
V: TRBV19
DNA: TGTGCCAGTAGTCGCCGGGACACGAGAAATCAGCCCCAGCATTTT
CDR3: CASSRRDTRNQPQHF

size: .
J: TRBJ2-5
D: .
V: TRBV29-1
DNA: TGCAGCATCCGGGACGGCCAAGAGACCCAGTACTTC
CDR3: CSIRDGQETQYF

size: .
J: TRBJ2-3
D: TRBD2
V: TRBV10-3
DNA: TGTGCCATCAGTGACCTGGCGGGAGGACCAGATACGCAGTATTTT
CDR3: CAISDLAGGPDTQYF

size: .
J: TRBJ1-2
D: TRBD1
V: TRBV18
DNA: TGTGCCAGCTCCGACAGGGTGGACTATGGCTACACCTTC
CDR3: CASSDRVDYGYTF

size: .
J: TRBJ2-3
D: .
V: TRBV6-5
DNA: TGTGCCAGCACGGTTGGCACAGATACGCAGTATTTT
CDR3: CASTVGTDTQYF

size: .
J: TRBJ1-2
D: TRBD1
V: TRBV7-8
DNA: TGTGCCAGCAGCTTGGGACAGGCTAACTATGGCTACACCTTC
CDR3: CASSLGQANYGYTF